Following are 21 T cell receptor beta chains from one sample sequenced in a study of T cells in localized non-small cell lung cancer (dated by TCRdb to 2020 to 2022). Library generation was performed with the immunoSEQ multiplex PCR assay. As stored in TCRdb, this immuneACCESS dataset retains in-frame rearrangements with V and J assigned. A fraction of the clones does not appear; measured against another copy, unresolved V genes explain less than half of the discrepancy, and the remainder lacks a known reason. The sample table holds approximately 140,000 clones, of which about 90% were seen once. Approximately 1.5% of the sample rests with the top ten. Specimen: peripheral blood, collected before any cancer treatment. Receptors originate from a female donor older than 55 with stage I lung adenocarcinoma.

This clone was counted once. V usage is TRBV19 and J usage is TRBJ2-3; TRBD2 matches at 13 bases. V lost 2 bases to trimming and J lost 0 bases; unmatched junction nucleotides: 14. The CDR3 length is 21 residues. CDR1 is LNHDA and CDR2 is SQIVND in the germline V gene (reference sequence). The CDR3 DNA is TGTGCCAGTAGTATAAGGATTACGGGACTAGCGGGAAGTTCTAGCACAGATACGCAGTATTTT. It translates to CASSIRITGLAGSSSTDTQYF.

This chain links TRBV4-2 with TRBJ1-2, with D tentatively TRBD1 (6 bases). The ends were cut back, 0 bases at V and 4 bases at J, with 9 bases in the middle. This CDR3 is 14 amino acids long. Germline CDR1 reads LGHNA; CDR2 reads YNFKEQ. CDR3 nucleotides: TGTGCCAGCAGCCAAGACACAGGGACCTATGGCTACACCTTC. It specifies CASSQDTGTYGYTF.

V is TRBV19 and J is TRBJ1-5; 10 nucleotides match TRBD1. V lost 7 bases and J lost 6; bases outside the gene matches: 9. The length of the CDR3 is 15 residues. The germline V gene has CDR1 LNHDA and CDR2 SQIVND (reference sequence). The CDR3 sequence: CASNLGTGVGQPQHF. The CDR3, as DNA: TGTGCCAGTAATTTAGGGACAGGGGTCGGTCAGCCCCAGCATTTT. Full variable domain (missing parts from reference TRBV19 and TRBJ1-5): DGGITQSPKYLFRKEGQNVTLSCEQNLNHDAMYWYRQDPGQGLRLIYYSQIVNDFQKGDIAEGYSVSREKKESFPLTVTSAQKNPTAFYLCASNLGTGVGQPQHFGDGTRLSIL.

The gene calls are TRBV5-6 and TRBJ2-6; 9 bases map to TRBD2. Germline V gene data show CDR1 as SGHDT and CDR2 as YYEEEE. V trimming: 5 bases; J trimming: 0 bases; junction bases outside the gene matches: 12. The CDR3 spans 19 residues. The CDR3 here is CASRPYSGSSLSGANVLTF. The CDR3 DNA follows: TGTGCCAGCAGGCCTTATAGCGGGAGTTCCCTCTCTGGGGCCAACGTCCTGACTTTC.

The rearrangement links TRBV2 to TRBJ1-5, with 8 bases aligning to TRBD1. The CDR3 consists of 12 residues. Germline V gives CDR1 SNHLY, CDR2 FYNNEI. J was trimmed by 15 bases and V by 10 bases; bases with no gene match: 14. The CDR3: CAINSGTGASHF. CDR3 in DNA: TGTGCCATCAACTCTGGGACAGGCGCCTCGCATTTT.

In nucleotides, the CDR3 is TGTGCCAGCAGCGTAGCTCAGGGATCAAACACTGAAGCTTTCTTT. As protein: CASSVAQGSNTEAFF. The V gene is TRBV9, the J gene TRBJ1-1; D may be TRBD1 (5 bases). Between the trimmed V and J ends, which lost 0 bases and 2 bases, there was a span of 11 bases. The length of the CDR3 is 15 residues. Germline assignment: CDR1 SGDLS and CDR2 YYNGEE. Variable domain in full (rest from reference TRBV9 and TRBJ1-1): DSGVTQTPKHLITATGQRVTLRCSPRSGDLSVYWYQQSLDQGLQFLIQYYNGEERAKGNILERFSAQQFPDLHSELNLSSLELGDSALYFCASSVAQGSNTEAFFGQGTRLTVV.

This clone was observed once. The V and J genes are TRBV11-3 and TRBJ2-7, with 10 positions matching TRBD2. The CDR3 length is 15 residues. The V and J ends lost 6 bases and 3 bases, in that order; junction bases with no gene match: 8. Germline assignment: CDR1 SGHNT and CDR2 YENEEA. The chain's CDR3 is CASSPTSGTDYEQYF. The CDR3 region has the DNA TGTGCCAGCAGTCCAACTAGCGGGACCGACTACGAGCAGTACTTC.

The rearrangement uses TRBV7-3 and TRBJ2-2, with D unresolved. The CDR3 runs 12 residues. Deletions cut 1 base from V and 6 bases from J, with 3 bases between. The germline CDR1 and CDR2 sequences are SGHTA and FQGTGA. The CDR3 protein is CASSLIPGELFF. CDR3 in DNA: TGTGCCAGCAGCTTAATACCCGGGGAGCTGTTTTTT.

With respect to this clone: At one end, the junction sequence differs from germline, possibly due to a read error. The chain couples TRBV7-7 to TRBJ1-3; no definite D call. CDR3 length: 14 amino acids. Germline loops: CDR1 SSHAT, CDR2 FNYEAQ (reference sequence). CDR3 sequence (DNA): TGTGCTAGCAGCTCCCGGGCCGGGTCGGACACCATATATTTT. It encodes CASSSRAGSDTIYF. Supplemented by reference TRBV7-7 and TRBJ1-3, the full variable domain reads GAGVSQSPRYKVTKRGQDVTLRCDPISSHATLYWYQQALGQGPEFLTYFNYEAQPDKSGLPSDRFSAERPEGSISTLTIQRTEQRDSAMYRCASSSRAGSDTIYFGEGSWLTVV.

V gene TRBV4-1 combines with J gene TRBJ2-7; TRBD1 aligns across 8 bases. V gave up 4 bases and J gave up 0 bases; unmatched junction bases: 11. This CDR3 is built from 17 residues. In germline, CDR1 is MGHRA, CDR2 YSYEKL. DNA of the CDR3: TGCGCCAGCAGCCCAATCGGAGGGACAGGCAACTCCTACGAGCAGTACTTC. Its protein is CASSPIGGTGNSYEQYF.

The chain carries TRBV5-1 and TRBJ2-1, with 7 bases that match TRBD1. V lost 0 bases and J lost 8; bases outside the gene matches: 2. This CDR3 spans 13 amino acids. Germline values: CDR1 SGHRS, CDR2 YFSETQ. CDR3 in amino acids: CASSLERGHEQFF. The CDR3, as DNA: TGCGCCAGCAGCTTGGAAAGGGGGCATGAGCAGTTCTTC.

The chain has TRBV6-6 and TRBJ2-3, with D perhaps matching TRBD2 (5 bases). The germline V gene encodes CDR1 MNHNY and CDR2 SVGAGI (reference sequence). V was cut by 7 bases and J by 3 bases, with 14 bases left in between. The CDR3 sequence is 14 residues long. The CDR3 bases are TGTGCCAGCACCACTAGGCAGTTTACAGATACGCAGTATTTT. Protein: CASTTRQFTDTQYF.

The V gene is TRBV19, the J gene TRBJ2-1; the D gene is possibly TRBD2 (5 bases). The length of the CDR3 is 17 residues. Trimming pared 3 bases from V and 6 bases from J, leaving 21 bases between. Germline lookup yields CDR1 LNHDA and CDR2 SQIVND (reference sequence). CDR3 amino acids: CASSIGSARGLRNEQFF. In nucleotides, the CDR3 is TGTGCCAGTAGTATCGGCTCGGCACGAGGGTTACGCAATGAGCAGTTCTTC.

This clone has just a few counts. The chain joins TRBV6-6 to TRBJ2-3; D call uncertain. Germline V gene sequence: CDR1 MNHNY, CDR2 SVGAGI (reference sequence). The CDR3 is 15 residues long. V was trimmed by 5 bases and J by 7 bases, leaving 19 bases between them. CDR3 sequence: CASSPLPRPPNTQYF. The DNA for the CDR3 is TGTGCCAGCAGTCCCTTACCCAGGCCCCCTAATACGCAGTATTTT.

The V and J genes are TRBV28 and TRBJ1-5; D call uncertain. Trimming took 5 bases from V and 4 from J, leaving 3 bases between them. Germline CDR1 reads MDHEN; CDR2 reads SYDVKM. This CDR3 has 11 residues. DNA of the CDR3: TGTGCCAGCAGTATAAATCAGCCCCAGCATTTT. The encoded protein is CASSINQPQHF.

Details on this clone: One junction end disagrees with the germline gene, perhaps due to a read error. The J gene is TRBJ2-7, the V gene TRBV7-7, with 7 bases matching TRBD1. The CDR3 spans 14 residues. Looked up from germline, CDR1 is SSHAT and CDR2 is FNYEAQ (reference sequence). CDR3 in amino acids: CASSQGDGDYEQYF. Here the CDR3 DNA reads TGTGCTAGCAGCCAGGGGGACGGAGACTACGAGCAGTACTTC.

J is TRBJ2-7 and V is TRBV2; D tentatively reads TRBD1 or TRBD2 (5 bases each). V lost 6 bases to trimming and J lost 3 bases, with 12 bases between them. This CDR3 spans 13 amino acids. Germline values: CDR1 SNHLY, CDR2 FYNNEI. The CDR3 reads CASSGTGGYEQYF. The CDR3 coding sequence is TGTGCCAGCAGCGGGACGGGTGGCTACGAGCAGTACTTC.

The V and J genes are TRBV29-1 and TRBJ2-5, with D perhaps matching TRBD2 (6 bases). The CDR3 spans 11 residues. Looked up from germline, CDR1 is SQVTM and CDR2 is ANQGSEA. V was pared by 4 bases and J by 5 bases, with 8 bases between. The CDR3, as DNA: TGCAGCGTTGCTCGGGGGGAGACCCAGTACTTC. Translated, it gives CSVARGETQYF. The whole variable domain, filled in from reference TRBV29-1 and TRBJ2-5, reads SAVISQKPSRDICQRGTSLTIQCQVDSQVTMMFWYRQQPGQSLTLIATANQGSEATYESGFVIDKFPISRPNLTFSTLTVSNMSPEDSSIYLCSVARGETQYFGPGTRLLVL.

The CDR3 spells CASSYPGGHNYGYTF. In DNA, the CDR3 is TGTGCCAGCAGTTACCCGGGGGGCCATAACTATGGCTACACCTTC. V is TRBV6-5 and J is TRBJ1-2; D might be TRBD1 (6 bases). Trimming cost V 2 bases and J 1 base, with 11 bases left between them. CDR3 length: 15 amino acids. Germline V lookup: CDR1 MNHEY, CDR2 SVGAGI.

This clone has a single count. The rearrangement uses TRBV18 and TRBJ1-5; D unclear. Germline assignment: CDR1 KGHSH and CDR2 LQKENI. V shed 5 bases and J shed 6 bases, with 11 bases lying between them. The CDR3 has 13 amino acids. CDR3 region: CASSTLQAQPQHF. The CDR3 region has the DNA TGTGCCAGCTCAACTTTGCAAGCTCAGCCCCAGCATTTT. Using reference TRBV18 and TRBJ1-5 for the parts outside the CDR3, the full variable domain is NAGVMQNPRHLVRRRGQEARLRCSPMKGHSHVYWYRQLPEEGLKFMVYLQKENIIDESGMPKERFSAEFPKEGPSILRIQQVVRGDSAAYFCASSTLQAQPQHFGDGTRLSIL.

The chain is built from TRBV27 and TRBJ1-5; 9 positions agree with TRBD1. Germline V gives CDR1 MNHEY, CDR2 SMNVEV (reference sequence). Trimming took 2 bases from V and 6 from J; bases not matched to a gene: 5. The CDR3 contains 15 residues. CDR3 DNA sequence: TGTGCCAGCAGTTTAGTGGGACAGGGCACTCAGCCCCAGCATTTT. Translated, it gives CASSLVGQGTQPQHF.